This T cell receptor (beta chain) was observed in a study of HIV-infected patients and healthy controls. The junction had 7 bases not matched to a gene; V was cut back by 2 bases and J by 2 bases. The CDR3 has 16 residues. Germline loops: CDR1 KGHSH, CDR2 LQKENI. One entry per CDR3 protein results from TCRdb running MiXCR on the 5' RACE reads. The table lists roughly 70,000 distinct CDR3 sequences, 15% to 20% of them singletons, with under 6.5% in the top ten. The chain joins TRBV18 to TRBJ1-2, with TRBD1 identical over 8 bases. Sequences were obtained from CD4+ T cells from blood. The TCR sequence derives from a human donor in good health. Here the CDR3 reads CASSPAPTGANYGYTF. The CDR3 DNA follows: TGTGCCAGCTCACCAGCCCCGACAGGGGCCAACTATGGCTACACCTTC.